These 14 T cell receptor beta chains originate from one sample sequenced in a study of monozygotic twins with inflammatory bowel disease. One entry per CDR3 protein, without DNA, is what TCRdb gives after re-calling the 5' RACE reads. The listing contains roughly 160,000 distinct CDR3 sequences. Sequenced input: blood. These TCRs come from a human donor with ulcerative colitis or Crohn's disease, or a healthy co-twin of an affected twin (not recorded which).

The CDR3: CSASSPWTSSYEQYF. V and J are TRBV20-1 and TRBJ2-7; TCRdb designates TRBD1, a call that cannot be tested without DNA. CDR3 length: 15 residues. Looked up from germline, CDR1 is DFQATT and CDR2 is SNEGSKA (reference sequence).

The genes are TRBV7-9 and TRBJ2-1; the D call from TCRdb, TRBD2, cannot be confirmed without DNA. The CDR3 spans 15 residues. Germline V gene sequence: CDR1 SEHNR, CDR2 FQNEAQ (reference sequence). The CDR3 region is CASSLKLAGGNEQFF.

The V gene is TRBV20-1, the J gene TRBJ2-5. Per germline, CDR1 DFQATT and CDR2 SNEGSKA (reference sequence). CDR3 size: 12 residues. CDR3 region: CSARETRETQYF.

The V call is TRBV5-1, the J call TRBJ2-2; lacking DNA, the TRBD2 call made by TCRdb goes unchecked. Germline V CDR1 and CDR2: SGHRS, YFSETQ. This CDR3 spans 16 amino acids. The CDR3 is CASSQTSGGLAGELFF.

This chain links TRBV11-2 with TRBJ2-4; no DNA is available, so the TRBD1 call from TCRdb remains unchecked. In germline, CDR1 is SGHAT, CDR2 FQNNGV. The CDR3 loop spans 17 amino acids. CDR3 region: CASSQPPGGTAKNIQYF.

The rearrangement uses TRBV5-1 and TRBJ2-7; checking the TCRdb D call of TRBD1 is not possible without DNA. CDR3 length equals 13 residues. CDR1 and CDR2 from the germline V gene are SGHRS and YFSETQ. The chain's CDR3 is CASSIGTAYEQYF.

The chain employs TRBV4-3 and TRBJ2-7. The germline gives CDR1 LGHNA, CDR2 YSLEER. This CDR3 region has 16 residues. CDR3 protein: CASSQGLSGSSYEQYF.

The V gene is TRBV5-5, the J gene TRBJ2-1; the D gene TCRdb calls, TRBD2, cannot be checked with no DNA. In germline, CDR1 is SGHKS, CDR2 YYEKEE (reference sequence). This CDR3 comprises 15 residues. The CDR3 here is CASSRGTSGVNEQLF. Full variable domain (missing parts from reference TRBV5-5 and TRBJ2-1): DAGVTQSPTHLIKTRGQQVTLRCSPISGHKSVSWYQQVLGQGPQFIFQYYEKEERGRGNFPDRFSARQFPNYSSELNVNALLLGDSALYLCASSRGTSGVNEQLFGPGTRLTVL.

The chain uses TRBV28 and TRBJ2-7; with no DNA, the TCRdb D assignment of TRBD1 cannot be verified. Germline lookup yields CDR1 MDHEN and CDR2 SYDVKM. CDR3 length: 13 amino acids. The CDR3 sequence: CAHRGPALYEQYF.

This rearrangement joins TRBV3-1 to TRBJ2-7; TCRdb reports TRBD2, a call that lacks DNA to check it against. Germline V gene sequence: CDR1 LGHDT, CDR2 YNNKEL (reference sequence). This CDR3 is 12 amino acids long. The CDR3 sequence: CASRGGNYEQYF.

V usage is TRBV12-3 or TRBV12-4 and J usage is TRBJ2-2; TCRdb proposes TRBD2, but this gene call is untestable without DNA. This CDR3 is 18 amino acids long. The CDR3 loop is CASAHLVASSGSTGELFF.

This chain joins TRBV7-9 and TRBJ2-7. The CDR3 runs 12 residues. CDR1 is SEHNR, CDR2 FQNEAQ, per germline (reference sequence). The CDR3 region is CASSLAQYEQYF.

This chain links TRBV14 with TRBJ1-6; TCRdb gives TRBD1 as the D gene, but with no DNA this cannot be confirmed. This CDR3 comprises 17 residues. The V gene's germline CDR1 is SGHDN and CDR2 FVKESK. The CDR3 protein is CASSQDQRARDNSPLHF.

This chain uses TRBV2 with TRBJ2-1. CDR3 size: 15 residues. The germline CDR1 and CDR2 sequences are SNHLY and FYNNEI. CDR3 region: CASSGGKSSYNEQFF.